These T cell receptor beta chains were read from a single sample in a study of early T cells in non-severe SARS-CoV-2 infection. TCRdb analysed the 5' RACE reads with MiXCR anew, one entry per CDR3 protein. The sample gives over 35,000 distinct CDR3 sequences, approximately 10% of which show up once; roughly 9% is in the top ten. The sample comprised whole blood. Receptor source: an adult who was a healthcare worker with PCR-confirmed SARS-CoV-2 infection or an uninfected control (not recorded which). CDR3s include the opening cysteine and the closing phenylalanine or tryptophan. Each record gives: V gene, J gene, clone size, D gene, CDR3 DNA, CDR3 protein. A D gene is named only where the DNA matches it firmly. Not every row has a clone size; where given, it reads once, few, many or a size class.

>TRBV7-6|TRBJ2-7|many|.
TGTGCCAGCAGCTTAGCCGGGGCCACCTACGAGCAGTACTTC
CASSLAGATYEQYF
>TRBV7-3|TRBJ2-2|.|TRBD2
TGTGCCAGCAGCTTAAAATCGCGGGGGATGAACACCGGGGAGCTGTTTTTT
CASSLKSRGMNTGELFF
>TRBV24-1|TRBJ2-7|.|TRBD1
TGTGCCAACGGGACAGAAAGCTCCTACGAGCAGTACTTC
CANGTESSYEQYF
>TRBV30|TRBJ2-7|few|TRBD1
TGTGCCTGGAGAGGCAGGGGGCGCACATACGAGCAGTACTTC
CAWRGRGRTYEQYF
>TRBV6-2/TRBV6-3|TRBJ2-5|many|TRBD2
TGTGCCAGCAGTTACATGCTCGGGGCTAGCGGAGGCGTGACCCAGTACTTC
CASSYMLGASGGVTQYF
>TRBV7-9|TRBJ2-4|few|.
TGTGCCAGCACCAGGGTAGTCGGCTTGAACATTCAGTACTTC
CASTRVVGLNIQYF
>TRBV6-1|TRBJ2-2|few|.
TGTGCCAGCAGATCAGGGGCGAACACCGGGGAGCTGTTTTTT
CASRSGANTGELFF
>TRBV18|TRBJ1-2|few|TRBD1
TGTGCCAGCTCACCAGGACAGGGGGCGCAGAGCTATGGCTACACCTTC
CASSPGQGAQSYGYTF
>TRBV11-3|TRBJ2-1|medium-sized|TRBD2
TGTGCCAGCAGCTTACTTAGCGGGGATTATGAGCAGTTCTTC
CASSLLSGDYEQFF
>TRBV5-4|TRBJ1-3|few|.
TGTGCCAGCAGCTTGGGGGGAATCTTCTCTGGAAACACCATATATTTT
CASSLGGIFSGNTIYF
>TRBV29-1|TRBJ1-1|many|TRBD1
TGCAGCGCCAGACAGGGGTCCAGGACTGAAGCTTTCTTT
CSARQGSRTEAFF
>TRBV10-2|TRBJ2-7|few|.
TGCGCCAGCTCCAAGGGAATTACGGACTACGAGCAGTACTTC
CASSKGITDYEQYF
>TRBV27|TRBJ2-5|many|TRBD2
TGTGCCAGCAGTTTGCGCGGGGGGGCTGCGGAGACCCAGTACTTC
CASSLRGGAAETQYF
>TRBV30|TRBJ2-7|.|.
TGTGCCTGGCGTTCAAGTTTCCGGGAAGCCGAGCAGTACTTC
CAWRSSFREAEQYF
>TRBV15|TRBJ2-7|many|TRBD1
TGTGCCACCAGCACTAGGACAGGGAGCTACGAGCAGTACTTC
CATSTRTGSYEQYF
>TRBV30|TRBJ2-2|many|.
TGTGCCTGGATCTCGGACGGCCGGAAGCTGTTTTTT
CAWISDGRKLFF
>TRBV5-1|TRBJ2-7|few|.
TGCGCCAGCAGCGGGGACAAAGGGCAGTACTTC
CASSGDKGQYF
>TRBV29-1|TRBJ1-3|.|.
TGCAGCGTTGTTACAGGAGCTGGAAACACCATATATTTT
CSVVTGAGNTIYF
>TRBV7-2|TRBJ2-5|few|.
TGTGCCAGCAGCCAGACAAGTCAAGAGACCCAGTACTTC
CASSQTSQETQYF
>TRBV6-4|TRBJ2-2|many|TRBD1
TGTGCCAGCAAACGACAGGGTGACACCGGGGAGCTGTTTTTT
CASKRQGDTGELFF
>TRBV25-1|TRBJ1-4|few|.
TGTGCCAGCAGTGAACAACGACAGTCCTCAGAAAAACTGTTTTTT
CASSEQRQSSEKLFF
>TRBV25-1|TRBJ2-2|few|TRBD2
TGTGCCAGCAGCGCATGGGGCGGGGGTAACACCGGGGAGCTGTTTTTT
CASSAWGGGNTGELFF
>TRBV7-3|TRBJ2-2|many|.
TGTGCCAGCAGCTATGACGGGGAGCTGTTTTTT
CASSYDGELFF
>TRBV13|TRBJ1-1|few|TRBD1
TGTGCCAGCAGCTTAACCCCATGGACAGGGCTGTTCGGAAACACTGAAGCTTTCTTT
CASSLTPWTGLFGNTEAFF
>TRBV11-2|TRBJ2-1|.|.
TGTGCCAGCAGCTTAGGACTAAACAATGAGCAGTTCTTC
CASSLGLNNEQFF
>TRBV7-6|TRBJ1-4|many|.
TGTGCCAGCGGGACTAACAGAGATGAAAAACTGTTTTTT
CASGTNRDEKLFF
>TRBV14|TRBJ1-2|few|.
TGTGCCAGCAGTCCAGGGTCCTACTATGGCTACACCTTC
CASSPGSYYGYTF
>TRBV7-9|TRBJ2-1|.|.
TGTGCCAGCAGCATTGGACTCTACAATGAGCAGTTCTTC
CASSIGLYNEQFF
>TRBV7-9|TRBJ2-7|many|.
TGTGCCAGCAGCTTAACCGGGGGACTGTCCTCCTACGAGCAGTACTTC
CASSLTGGLSSYEQYF
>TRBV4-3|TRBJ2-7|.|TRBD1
TGCGCCAGCAGCCAAAGCAGGGGGCTGTACGAGCAGTACTTC
CASSQSRGLYEQYF
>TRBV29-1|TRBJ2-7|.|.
TGCAGCGTTGCCCACACTCCCTACGAGCAGTACTTC
CSVAHTPYEQYF
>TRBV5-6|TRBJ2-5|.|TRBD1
TGTGCCAGCAGCCCAGGGACAGACTATCCCCAAGAGACCCAGTACTTC
CASSPGTDYPQETQYF
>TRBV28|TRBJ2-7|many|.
TGTGCCAGCAGTTTACTGGGATACGAGCAGTACTTC
CASSLLGYEQYF
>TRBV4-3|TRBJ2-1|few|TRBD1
TGCGCCAGCAGCCAAACGTATTTGGACAGGGTGTCCGATGAGCAGTTCTTC
CASSQTYLDRVSDEQFF
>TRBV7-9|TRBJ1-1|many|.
TGTGCCAGCAGCCCGAACCTCCGGGAGGAAGCTTTCTTT
CASSPNLREEAFF
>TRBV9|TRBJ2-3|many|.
TGTGCCAGCAGCGTACGCACAGATACGCAGTATTTT
CASSVRTDTQYF
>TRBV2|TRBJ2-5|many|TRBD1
TGTGCCAGCAGTCAAGGGGGCGGACAAGAGACCCAGTACTTC
CASSQGGGQETQYF
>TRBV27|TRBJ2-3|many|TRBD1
TGTGCCAGCAGTCCCAGGGGGACAGGGGGCCTGACAGATACGCAGTATTTT
CASSPRGTGGLTDTQYF
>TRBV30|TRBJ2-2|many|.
TGTGCCTGGAGTCCTATCTGGAGAGGGGCGAACACCGGGGAGCTGTTTTTT
CAWSPIWRGANTGELFF
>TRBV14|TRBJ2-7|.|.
TGTGCCAGCAGCCAAGTTGGCAGAACCTACGAGCAGTACTTC
CASSQVGRTYEQYF
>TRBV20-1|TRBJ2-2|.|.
TGCAGTGCTAGAGATGGGCTAACACGTGGGGAGCTGTTTTTT
CSARDGLTRGELFF
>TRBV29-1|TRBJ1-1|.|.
TGCAGCGTGGCTGGACAGCTTAACACTGAAGCTTTCTTT
CSVAGQLNTEAFF
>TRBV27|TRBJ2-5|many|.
TGTGCCAGCAGTTTCCAGAGCCCTCAAGAGACCCAGTACTTC
CASSFQSPQETQYF
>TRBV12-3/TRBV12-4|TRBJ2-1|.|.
TGTGCCAGCAGCCCACGCCGGTGGGAGCAGTTCTTC
CASSPRRWEQFF
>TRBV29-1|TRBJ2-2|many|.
TGCAGCGTTGGGGTGGGATCCGGGGAGCTGTTTTTT
CSVGVGSGELFF
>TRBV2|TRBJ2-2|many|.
TGTGCCAGCAGTGAAGTCCATGCTACGAACACCGGGGAGCTGTTTTTT
CASSEVHATNTGELFF
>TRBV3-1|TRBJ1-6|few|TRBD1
TGTGCCAGCAGCCGGACAGGGGATACCCATTCACCCCTCCACTTT
CASSRTGDTHSPLHF
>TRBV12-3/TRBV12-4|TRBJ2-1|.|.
TGTGCCAGCAATTATGGGGTCTATGAGCAGTTCTTC
CASNYGVYEQFF
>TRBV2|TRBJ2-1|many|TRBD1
TGTGCCAGCAGTGTTAGTTTGAGGACAGGGGAGTTCTTC
CASSVSLRTGEFF
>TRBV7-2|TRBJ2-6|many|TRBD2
TGTGCCAGCAGACCCCGACTAGCGGGGGGAGTTGGGGCCAACGTCCTGACTTTC
CASRPRLAGGVGANVLTF
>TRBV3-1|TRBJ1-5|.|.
TGTGCCAGCAGCCAGGGGGGAAATAGCAATCAGCCCCAGCATTTT
CASSQGGNSNQPQHF
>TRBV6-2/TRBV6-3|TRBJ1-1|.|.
TGTGCCAGCAGGGTCCCAGTGAACACTGAAGCTTTCTTT
CASRVPVNTEAFF
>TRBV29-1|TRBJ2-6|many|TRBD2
TGCAGCGTTGAAATGGGGGGGACTGGGGCCAACGTCCTGACTTTC
CSVEMGGTGANVLTF
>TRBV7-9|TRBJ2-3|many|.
TGTGCCAGCAGCTTAGAGGGATCCACAGATACGCAGTATTTT
CASSLEGSTDTQYF
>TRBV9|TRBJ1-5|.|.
TGTGCCGGCAGCAAAGGGGTAAGCAATCAGCCCCAGCATTTT
CAGSKGVSNQPQHF
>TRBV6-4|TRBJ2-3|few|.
TGTGCCAGCAGTGAGAAAGGGGCCACAGATACGCAGTATTTT
CASSEKGATDTQYF
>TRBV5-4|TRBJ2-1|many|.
TGTGCCAGCAGCCACAGGTCATCCTCCTACAATGAGCAGTTCTTC
CASSHRSSSYNEQFF
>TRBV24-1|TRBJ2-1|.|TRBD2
TGTGCCACCAGAGGTACGGGACTAGCGGGGTACAATGAGCAGTTCTTC
CATRGTGLAGYNEQFF